The text below deals with one T cell receptor beta chain. This clone came up once. Its antigen has not been determined. No qualities accompany the bases; no much larger clone lies one base away. The library was generated by the immunoSEQ multiplex PCR assay. TCRdb stores this immuneACCESS table with in-frame sequences only. Part of the clones is absent; in the studies checked, under half of the shortfall reflects unresolved V genes, and no reason is known for the rest. The sample data list 95,000 to 150,000 clones, and 80% to 95% of these were observed just once. The biggest ten clones account for 0.58% of the sample. The CDR3, cysteine through phenylalanine, is 14 amino acids long. Of all the DNA, just the CDR3 is kept, 42 bases in frame from base 1. This entry comes from a study of control samples from healthy donors and cancer patients (dated by TCRdb to about 2020).

The sample taken for sequencing was PBMCs. This sequence was found in a man older than 75 with head and neck cancer. Recombination joined TRBV21-1 with TRBJ2-7. TRBV21-1 constitutes a pseudogene. The DNA sequence is TGTGCCAGCAGCAAATTCCACGGAACCTACGAGCAGTACTTC. This is translated as CASSKFHGTYEQYF.